One and the same sample provided the 12 T cell receptor beta chains below, sequenced in a study of Graves' ophthalmopathy and Graves' hyperthyroidism. From RNA, the CDR3 regions of TCR beta chains were amplified and sequenced. RT-PCR in the first round used HTBI primers; a second-round multiplex PCR followed. In TCRdb, the multiplex PCR reads were re-called with MiXCR into one record per CDR3 protein. The sample includes fewer than 600,000 distinct CDR3 sequences, 13% to 15% of them seen just once. The sample was blood. The source is a woman aged 25 to 39 with Graves' ophthalmopathy.

This clonotype was seen ten or more times. CDR3 amino acids: CASTGRGRAAEAFF. Here the CDR3 DNA reads TGTGCCAGCACCGGTCGGGGGAGAGCCGCTGAAGCTTTCTTT. The chain couples TRBV6-5 to TRBJ1-1; D is perhaps TRBD1 (5 bases). Germline V gene lookup returns CDR1 MNHEY and CDR2 SVGAGI. The CDR3 length is 14 residues. The V gene lost 7 bases and the J gene lost 6 bases, with 18 bases spanning the gap.

This chain connects TRBV6-1 to TRBJ2-5, with D possibly matching TRBD2 (5 bases). Germline CDR1 reads MNHNS; CDR2 reads SASEGT. V was cut by 4 bases and J by 4 bases, with 16 bases left in between. This CDR3 spans 15 amino acids. The CDR3 DNA reads as TGTGCCAGCAGTGCCACCGGGAACTCCGGAGAGACCCAGTACTTC. Protein sequence: CASSATGNSGETQYF.

V gene TRBV5-1 combines with J gene TRBJ2-2, with 8 bases lining up with TRBD2. The germline gives CDR1 SGHRS, CDR2 YFSETQ. V lost 2 bases, J lost 0 bases, and 6 bases stayed unmatched. This CDR3 is built from 17 residues. The CDR3 loop reads CASSLGLAGANTGELFF. The CDR3 DNA reads as TGCGCCAGCAGCTTAGGGCTAGCGGGCGCGAACACCGGGGAGCTGTTTTTT.

This clonotype occurred many times. The rearrangement links TRBV6-2 or TRBV6-3 to TRBJ1-6, with D unresolved. The CDR3 spans 14 residues. Trimming shortened V by 5 bases and J by 3 bases, and 8 bases separated the two germline ends. CDR1 and CDR2 from the germline V gene are MNHEY and SVGEGT. The CDR3 nucleotides are TGTGCCAGCAGTAGGTTGGACTATAATTCACCCCTCCACTTT. Translating gives CASSRLDYNSPLHF.

Many counts were recorded for this clonotype. The chain has TRBV11-2 and TRBJ2-7; D may be TRBD1 (7 bases). This CDR3 is built from 15 residues. The germline CDR1 and CDR2 sequences are SGHAT and FQNNGV. The germline V and J ends were trimmed by 5 bases and 5 bases, with 19 bases remaining between them. CDR3 residues: CASSPRRQGLNEQYF. As DNA, the CDR3 is TGTGCCAGCAGCCCTCGACGACAGGGACTTAACGAGCAGTACTTC.

This clonotype was counted many times. The chain is built from TRBV6-5 and TRBJ2-7; TRBD1 matches at 7 bases. There are 15 residues in the CDR3. Per the germline V gene, CDR1 is MNHEY and CDR2 is SVGAGI. The junction had 12 bases not matched to a gene; V was cut back by 6 bases and J by 4 bases. CDR3 in amino acids: CASRPAQTGKYEQYF. For the CDR3, the DNA is TGTGCCAGCAGACCCGCCCAGACAGGGAAGTACGAGCAGTACTTC.

This clonotype was seen many times. This chain uses TRBV19 with TRBJ2-2; the D is unclear. Germline V gene sequence: CDR1 LNHDA, CDR2 SQIVND (reference sequence). Trimming took 5 bases from V and 4 from J, leaving 14 bases between them. This CDR3 has 15 amino acids. The CDR3 loop is CASSPRLLGTGELFF. DNA for the CDR3: TGTGCCAGTAGTCCACGACTCCTGGGCACCGGGGAGCTGTTTTTT.

On this clonotype itself: At one boundary the junction diverges from the germline segment, which might be a read error. This chain links TRBV11-2 with TRBJ2-4, with D possibly TRBD1 on 6 matching bases. This CDR3 spans 14 amino acids. Germline-derived CDR1 and CDR2 are SGHAT and FQNNGV. The CDR3 coding sequence is TGTGCCAGCAGCTCCTCGGACAGCCAAAACATTAAGTACTTC. Amino acid sequence: CASSSSDSQNIKYF.

V gene TRBV20-1 combines with J gene TRBJ1-5; D call uncertain. The CDR3 runs 13 residues. CDR1 and CDR2 from the germline V gene are DFQATT and SNEGSKA (reference sequence). The V gene lost 3 bases and the J gene lost 1 base, with 7 bases spanning the gap. The CDR3: CSASPDSNQPQHF. CDR3 nucleotides: TGCAGTGCTAGCCCGGACAGCAATCAGCCCCAGCATTTT.

The genes are TRBV7-3 and TRBJ1-1, with no clear D. Trimming pared 6 bases from V and 4 bases from J, leaving 12 bases between. CDR3 length: 13 residues. The germline V gene has CDR1 SGHTA and CDR2 FQGTGA. CDR3 region: CASRRDYRTEAFF. For the CDR3, the DNA is TGTGCCAGCAGACGAGATTATCGCACTGAAGCTTTCTTT.

This clonotype showed up many times. This chain connects TRBV20-1 to TRBJ1-5; no clear D gene. From germline, CDR1 is DFQATT and CDR2 SNEGSKA (reference sequence). This CDR3 contains 15 residues. The V gene lost 1 base and the J gene lost 10 bases, with 20 bases spanning the gap. The CDR3 nucleotides are TGCAGTGCTAGAGCAGAGGGTACTATAGCGACTCCCCAGCATTTT. This gives the protein CSARAEGTIATPQHF.

This clonotype was seen at least ten times. The chain couples TRBV7-6 to TRBJ2-5; no definite D call. This CDR3 has 13 amino acids. Trimming cost V 3 bases and J 4 bases, with 9 bases left between them. The V gene's germline CDR1 is SGHVS and CDR2 FNYEAQ. The CDR3 DNA sequence: TGTGCCAGCAGCTTTGGATCAGGAGAGACCCAGTACTTC. Amino acids: CASSFGSGETQYF.